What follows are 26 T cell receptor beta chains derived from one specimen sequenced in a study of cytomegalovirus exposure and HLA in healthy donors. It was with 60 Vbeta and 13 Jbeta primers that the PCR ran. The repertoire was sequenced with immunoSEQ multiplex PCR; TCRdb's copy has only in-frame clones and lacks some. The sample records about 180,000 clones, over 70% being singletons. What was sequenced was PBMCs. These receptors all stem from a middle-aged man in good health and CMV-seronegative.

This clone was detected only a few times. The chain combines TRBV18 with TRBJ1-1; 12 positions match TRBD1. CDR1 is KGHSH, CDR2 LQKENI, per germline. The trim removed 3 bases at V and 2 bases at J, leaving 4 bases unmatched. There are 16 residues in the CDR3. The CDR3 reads CASSPVGTGGNTEAFF. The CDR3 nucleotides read TGTGCCAGCTCACCGGTCGGGACAGGGGGCAACACTGAAGCTTTCTTT. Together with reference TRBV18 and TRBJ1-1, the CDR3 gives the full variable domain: NAGVMQNPRHLVRRRGQEARLRCSPMKGHSHVYWYRQLPEEGLKFMVYLQKENIIDESGMPKERFSAEFPKEGPSILRIQQVVRGDSAAYFCASSPVGTGGNTEAFFGQGTRLTVV.

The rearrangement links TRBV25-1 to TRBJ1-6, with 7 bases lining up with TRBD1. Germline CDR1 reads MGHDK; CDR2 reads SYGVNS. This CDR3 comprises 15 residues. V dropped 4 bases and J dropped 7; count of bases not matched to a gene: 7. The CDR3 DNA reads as TGTGCCAGCAGTGGATCAGGGGGTCCAAATTCACCCCTCCACTTT. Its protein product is CASSGSGGPNSPLHF.

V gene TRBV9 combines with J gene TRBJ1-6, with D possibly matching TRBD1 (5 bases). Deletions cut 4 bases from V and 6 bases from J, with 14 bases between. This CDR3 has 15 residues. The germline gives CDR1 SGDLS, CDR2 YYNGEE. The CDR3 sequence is CASSPWGGTNSPLHF. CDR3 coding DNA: TGTGCCAGCAGCCCATGGGGGGGGACTAATTCACCCCTCCACTTT. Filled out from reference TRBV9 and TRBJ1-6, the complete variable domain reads DSGVTQTPKHLITATGQRVTLRCSPRSGDLSVYWYQQSLDQGLQFLIQYYNGEERAKGNILERFSAQQFPDLHSELNLSSLELGDSALYFCASSPWGGTNSPLHFGNGTRLTVT.

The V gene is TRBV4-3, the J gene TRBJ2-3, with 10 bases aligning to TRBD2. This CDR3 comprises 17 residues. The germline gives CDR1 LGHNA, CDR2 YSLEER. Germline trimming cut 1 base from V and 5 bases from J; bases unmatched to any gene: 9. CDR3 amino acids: CASSQGLSGGAIDTQYF. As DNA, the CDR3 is TGCGCCAGCAGCCAAGGGTTGAGCGGGGGGGCCATAGATACGCAGTATTTT.

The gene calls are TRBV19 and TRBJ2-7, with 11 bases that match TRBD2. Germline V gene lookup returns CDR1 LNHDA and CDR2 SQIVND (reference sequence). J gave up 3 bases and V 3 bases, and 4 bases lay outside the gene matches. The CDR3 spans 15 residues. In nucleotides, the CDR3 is TGTGCCAGTAGTATGTCCCTAGCGGGAGGCTACGAGCAGTACTTC. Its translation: CASSMSLAGGYEQYF.

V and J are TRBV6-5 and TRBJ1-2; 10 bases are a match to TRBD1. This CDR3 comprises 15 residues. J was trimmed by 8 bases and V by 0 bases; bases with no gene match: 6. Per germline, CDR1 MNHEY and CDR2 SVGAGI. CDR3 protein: CASSYSDRGQDGYTF. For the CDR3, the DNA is TGTGCCAGCAGTTACTCCGACAGGGGGCAGGACGGCTACACCTTC.

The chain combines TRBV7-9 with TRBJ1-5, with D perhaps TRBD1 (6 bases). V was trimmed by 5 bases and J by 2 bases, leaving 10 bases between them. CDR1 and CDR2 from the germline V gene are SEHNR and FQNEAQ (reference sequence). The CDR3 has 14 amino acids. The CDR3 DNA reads TGTGCCAGCAGCGCCGAGGGGGGCAATCAGCCCCAGCATTTT. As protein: CASSAEGGNQPQHF.

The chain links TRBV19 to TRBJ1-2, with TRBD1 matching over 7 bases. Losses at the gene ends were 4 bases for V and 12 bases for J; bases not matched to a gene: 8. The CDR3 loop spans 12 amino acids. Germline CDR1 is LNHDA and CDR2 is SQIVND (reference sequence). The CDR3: CASSTLDRVDTF. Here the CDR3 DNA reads TGTGCCAGTAGTACCCTAGACAGGGTAGACACCTTC.

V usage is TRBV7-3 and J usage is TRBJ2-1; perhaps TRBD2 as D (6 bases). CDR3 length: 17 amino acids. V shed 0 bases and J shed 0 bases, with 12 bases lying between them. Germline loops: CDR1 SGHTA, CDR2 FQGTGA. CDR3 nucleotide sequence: TGTGCCAGCAGCTTAACCGAAGCGGGTAGCTCCTACAATGAGCAGTTCTTC. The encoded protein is CASSLTEAGSSYNEQFF.

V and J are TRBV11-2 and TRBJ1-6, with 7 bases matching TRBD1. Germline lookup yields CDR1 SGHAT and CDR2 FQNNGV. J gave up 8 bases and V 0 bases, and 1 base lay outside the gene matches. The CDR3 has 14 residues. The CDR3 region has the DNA TGTGCCAGCAGCTTAGAACAGGGGTATTCACCCCTCCACTTT. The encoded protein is CASSLEQGYSPLHF.

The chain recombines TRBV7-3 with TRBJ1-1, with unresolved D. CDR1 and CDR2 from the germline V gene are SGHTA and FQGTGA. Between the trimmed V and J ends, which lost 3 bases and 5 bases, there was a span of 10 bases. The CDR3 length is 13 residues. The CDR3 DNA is TGTGCCAGCAGCTTGGGCAGCTGGACTGAAGCTTTCTTT. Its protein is CASSLGSWTEAFF. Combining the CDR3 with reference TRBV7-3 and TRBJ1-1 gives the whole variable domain GAGVSQTPSNKVTEKGKYVELRCDPISGHTALYWYRQSLGQGPEFLIYFQGTGAADDSGLPNDRFFAVRPEGSVSTLKIQRTERGDSAVYLCASSLGSWTEAFFGQGTRLTVV.

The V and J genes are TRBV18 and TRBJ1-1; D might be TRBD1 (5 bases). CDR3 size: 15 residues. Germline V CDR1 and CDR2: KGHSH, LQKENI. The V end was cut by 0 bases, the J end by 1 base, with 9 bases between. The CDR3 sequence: CASSPPSRGNTEAFF. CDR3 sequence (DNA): TGTGCCAGCTCACCACCGTCAAGGGGGAACACTGAAGCTTTCTTT.

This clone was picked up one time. Here the CDR3 DNA reads TGTGCCAGCTCACCACCGGGTACAGGGATAGGTTTCACAGATACGCAGTATTTT. Amino acid sequence: CASSPPGTGIGFTDTQYF. V and J are TRBV18 and TRBJ2-3; D might be TRBD1 (6 bases). Germline V gives CDR1 KGHSH, CDR2 LQKENI. Deletions cut 0 bases from V and 2 bases from J, with 18 bases between. The length of the CDR3 is 18 residues.

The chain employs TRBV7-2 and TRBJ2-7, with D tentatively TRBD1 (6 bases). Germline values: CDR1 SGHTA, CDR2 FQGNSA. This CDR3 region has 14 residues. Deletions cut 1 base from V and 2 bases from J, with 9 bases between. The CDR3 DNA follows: TGTGCCAGCAGCTTAGTGGACAGTACCTACGAGCAGTACTTC. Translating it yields CASSLVDSTYEQYF.

The CDR3 nucleotides are TGTGCCTGGAGTCCGGGTGGTAGCGGGAGATATACGCAGTATTTT. Amino acids: CAWSPGGSGRYTQYF. This sequence joins TRBV30 and TRBJ2-3; 9 nucleotides line up with TRBD2. The CDR3 covers 15 residues. Germline V lookup: CDR1 GTSNPN, CDR2 SVGIG (reference sequence). The V gene end was trimmed by 2 bases and the J gene end by 7 bases; junction bases not matched to a gene: 10. The full variable domain, with the rest looked up from reference TRBV30 and TRBJ2-3, is SQTIHQWPATLVQPVGSPLSLECTVEGTSNPNLYWYRQAAGRGLQLLFYSVGIGQISSEVPQNLSASRPQDRQFILSSKKLLLSDSGFYLCAWSPGGSGRYTQYFGPGTRLTVL.

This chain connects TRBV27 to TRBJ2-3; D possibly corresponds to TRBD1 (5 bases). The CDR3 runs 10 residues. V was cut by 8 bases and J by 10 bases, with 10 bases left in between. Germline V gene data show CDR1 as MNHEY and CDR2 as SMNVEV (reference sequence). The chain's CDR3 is CASGHWPQYF. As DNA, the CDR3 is TGTGCCAGCGGACACTGGCCGCAGTATTTT.

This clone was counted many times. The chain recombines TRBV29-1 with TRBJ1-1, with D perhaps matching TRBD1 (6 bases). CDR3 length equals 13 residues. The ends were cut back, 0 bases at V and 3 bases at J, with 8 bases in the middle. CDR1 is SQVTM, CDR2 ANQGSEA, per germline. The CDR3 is CSVEEGGHTEAFF. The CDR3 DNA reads TGCAGCGTTGAAGAGGGGGGGCACACTGAAGCTTTCTTT.

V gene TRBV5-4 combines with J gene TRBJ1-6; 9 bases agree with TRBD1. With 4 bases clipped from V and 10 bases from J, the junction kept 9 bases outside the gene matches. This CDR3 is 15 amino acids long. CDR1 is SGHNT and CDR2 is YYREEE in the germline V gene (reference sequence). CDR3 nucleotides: TGTGCCAGCAGCAGGACAGGGGACCTTAACTCACCCCTCCACTTT. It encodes CASSRTGDLNSPLHF.

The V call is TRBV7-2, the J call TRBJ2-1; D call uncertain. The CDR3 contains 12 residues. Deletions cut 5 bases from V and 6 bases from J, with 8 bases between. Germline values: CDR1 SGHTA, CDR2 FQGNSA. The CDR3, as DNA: TGTGCCAGCAGCCCGAACTCCAATGAGCAGTTCTTC. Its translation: CASSPNSNEQFF.

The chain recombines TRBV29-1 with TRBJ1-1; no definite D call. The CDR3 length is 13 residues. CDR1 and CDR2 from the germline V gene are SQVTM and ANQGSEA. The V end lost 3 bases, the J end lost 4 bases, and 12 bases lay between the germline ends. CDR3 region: CSVEFRVRTEAFF. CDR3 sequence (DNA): TGCAGCGTTGAGTTCCGGGTTCGCACTGAAGCTTTCTTT.

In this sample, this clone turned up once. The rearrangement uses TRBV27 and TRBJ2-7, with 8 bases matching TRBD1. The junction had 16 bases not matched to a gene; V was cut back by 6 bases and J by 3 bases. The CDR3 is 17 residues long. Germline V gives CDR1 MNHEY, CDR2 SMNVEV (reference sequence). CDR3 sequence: CASRPGGPGGEGYEQYF. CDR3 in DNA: TGTGCCAGCAGGCCAGGAGGGCCAGGGGGCGAGGGCTACGAGCAGTACTTC.

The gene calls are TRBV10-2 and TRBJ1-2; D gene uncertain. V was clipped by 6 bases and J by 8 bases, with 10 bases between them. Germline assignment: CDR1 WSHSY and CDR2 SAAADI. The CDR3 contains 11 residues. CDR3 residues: CASRRSEGYTF. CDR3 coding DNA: TGCGCCAGCAGGAGATCTGAAGGCTACACCTTC.

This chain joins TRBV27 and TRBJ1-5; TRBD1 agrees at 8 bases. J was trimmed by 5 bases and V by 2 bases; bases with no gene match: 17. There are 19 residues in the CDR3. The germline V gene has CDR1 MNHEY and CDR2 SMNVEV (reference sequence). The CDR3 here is CASSLLMGQDHGRDQPQHF. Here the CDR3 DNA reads TGTGCCAGCAGTTTACTTATGGGACAGGACCATGGTAGGGATCAGCCCCAGCATTTT.

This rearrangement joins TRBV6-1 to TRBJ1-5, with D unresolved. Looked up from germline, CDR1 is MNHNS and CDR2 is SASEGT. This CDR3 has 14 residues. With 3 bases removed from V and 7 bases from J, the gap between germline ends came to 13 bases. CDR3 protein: CASSDASKVQPQHF. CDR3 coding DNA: TGTGCCAGCAGTGATGCGTCAAAAGTCCAGCCCCAGCATTTT.

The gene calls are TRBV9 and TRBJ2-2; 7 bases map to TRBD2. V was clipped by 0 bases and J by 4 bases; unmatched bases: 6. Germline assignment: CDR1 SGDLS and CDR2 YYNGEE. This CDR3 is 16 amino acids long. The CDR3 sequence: CASSVVVAGVTGELFF. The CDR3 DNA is TGTGCCAGCAGCGTAGTTGTAGCGGGCGTCACCGGGGAGCTGTTTTTT.

The CDR3 reads CASSPTEIYNEQFF. CDR3 nucleotide sequence: TGTGCCAGTAGTCCAACAGAGATATACAATGAGCAGTTCTTC. The rearrangement joins TRBV19 to TRBJ2-1; D remains ambiguous. Trimming removed 5 bases from V and 4 bases from J, with 12 bases in between. Germline CDR1 reads LNHDA; CDR2 reads SQIVND (reference sequence). This CDR3 has 14 residues.